The 15 T cell receptor beta chains below were found in one sample sequenced in a study of T cell responses to AZD1222 COVID-19 vaccine. TCRdb keeps only in-frame clones here, not all; method: immunoSEQ multiplex PCR. The repertoire holds about 110,000 clones, with about 86% as singletons. The sample here was peripheral blood, taken on day 0 of AZD1222 vaccination. The source is an adult in good health.

This clone was seen only once. This chain links TRBV7-3 with TRBJ1-1; D not resolved. Germline V gives CDR1 SGHTA, CDR2 FQGTGA. The length of the CDR3 is 15 residues. Trimming stripped 7 bases from V and 0 bases from J, with 15 bases between. The CDR3 region is CASTTGPALNTEAFF. The CDR3, as DNA: TGTGCCAGCACCACGGGTCCGGCCCTGAACACTGAAGCTTTCTTT.

The genes are TRBV30 and TRBJ1-1; D remains unclear. The V gene's germline CDR1 is GTSNPN and CDR2 SVGIG (reference sequence). V lost 0 bases and J 2 bases, leaving 7 bases between the germline ends. The CDR3 totals 13 residues. The CDR3 loop reads CAWSVVHNTEAFF. Here the CDR3 DNA reads TGTGCCTGGAGTGTGGTTCATAACACTGAAGCTTTCTTT.

The CDR3 DNA reads as TGTGCCACCCAGGCGGGGAGGAACTATGGCTACACCTTC. Translation gives CATQAGRNYGYTF. The rearrangement joins TRBV2 to TRBJ1-2, with D unresolved. The V and J ends lost 10 bases and 2 bases respectively, with 14 bases between them. The CDR3 is made up of 13 amino acids. Germline V gene sequence: CDR1 SNHLY, CDR2 FYNNEI.

The chain couples TRBV2 to TRBJ1-6; D call uncertain. Trimming took off 3 bases at V and 5 bases at J, with 8 bases between the two ends. The CDR3 runs 14 residues. CDR1 SNHLY and CDR2 FYNNEI come from the germline V gene. CDR3 protein: CASSDTPNNSPLHF. CDR3 in DNA: TGTGCCAGCAGTGACACACCGAATAATTCACCCCTCCACTTT.

The chain has TRBV7-2 and TRBJ2-2, with 9 positions matching TRBD1. Germline lookup yields CDR1 SGHTA and CDR2 FQGNSA. Unmatched junction bases numbered 9, after V lost 3 bases and J lost 4 bases. This CDR3 region has 17 residues. As DNA, the CDR3 is TGTGCCAGCAGCTTCCCACAGGGGGCGCGGGTCACCGGGGAGCTGTTTTTT. Amino acids: CASSFPQGARVTGELFF.

CDR3 nucleotides: TGTGCCAGCAGCTTGCCCTCAGCGGGGGGGCTGAGGACAGATACGCAGTATTTT. Its protein product is CASSLPSAGGLRTDTQYF. The chain joins TRBV5-4 to TRBJ2-3; 10 bases align to TRBD2. The V and J ends lost 1 base and 3 bases, in that order; junction bases with no gene match: 11. CDR1 and CDR2 (germline): SGHNT, YYREEE (reference sequence). The CDR3 runs 18 residues.

This sequence joins TRBV14 and TRBJ2-1; 7 nucleotides agree with TRBD1. Germline CDR1 is SGHDN and CDR2 is FVKESK. The CDR3 is made up of 16 amino acids. Trimming cost V 3 bases and J 3 bases; bases outside gene matches: 8. The CDR3 is CASSQRTGANYNEQFF. The CDR3 DNA follows: TGTGCCAGCAGCCAGCGGACAGGAGCTAACTACAATGAGCAGTTCTTC.

J is TRBJ1-2 and V is TRBV24-1, with 8 bases aligning to TRBD1. V gave up 4 bases and J gave up 4 bases; unmatched junction bases: 4. This CDR3 is built from 14 residues. Germline V gene sequence: CDR1 KGHDR, CDR2 SFDVKD. The CDR3 nucleotides are TGTGCCACCAGTGAGCGGACAGGGTCCTATGGCTACACCTTC. Amino acids: CATSERTGSYGYTF.

This chain connects TRBV4-1 to TRBJ2-7; D remains ambiguous. Trimming stripped 0 bases from V and 4 bases from J, with 10 bases between. Looked up from germline, CDR1 is MGHRA and CDR2 is YSYEKL. The CDR3 runs 14 residues. This chain's CDR3 is CASSQELQIYEQYF. The DNA of the CDR3 is TGCGCCAGCAGCCAAGAATTGCAGATTTACGAGCAGTACTTC.

This clone was seen just once. This rearrangement joins TRBV12-2 to TRBJ1-4. TRBV12-2 is termed a pseudogene. This CDR3 has 15 residues. The DNA for the CDR3 is TGTGCAAGTCGCTTAGGAGGAGGGTCTCGAGAAAAACTGTTTTTT. This gives the protein CASRLGGGSREKLFF.

V gene TRBV7-2 combines with J gene TRBJ1-1; no firm D call. This CDR3 has 13 residues. V lost 0 bases, J lost 3 bases, and 5 bases lay in between. Germline lookup yields CDR1 SGHTA and CDR2 FQGNSA. The CDR3 sequence: CASSLAEHTEAFF. The CDR3 nucleotides are TGTGCCAGCAGCTTAGCGGAGCACACTGAAGCTTTCTTT.

The rearrangement joins TRBV18 to TRBJ1-5; 7 bases match TRBD1. The CDR3 is made up of 16 amino acids. The V segment lost 6 bases and the J segment 0 bases; nucleotides outside the gene matches: 8. In germline, CDR1 is KGHSH, CDR2 LQKENI. The CDR3 loop reads CASSSPGQPSNQPQHF. The CDR3 DNA follows: TGTGCCAGCTCGTCCCCGGGACAGCCTAGCAATCAGCCCCAGCATTTT.

J is TRBJ2-4 and V is TRBV6-1; the D is unclear. Trimming removed 0 bases at V and 11 bases at J, with 5 bases between. Germline CDR1 MNHNS, CDR2 SASEGT. This CDR3 spans 11 amino acids. CDR3 amino acids: CASSEASVQYF. As DNA, the CDR3 is TGTGCCAGCAGTGAAGCGAGCGTTCAGTACTTC.

This chain joins TRBV11-2 and TRBJ2-7, with 8 bases fitting TRBD1. The CDR3 is made up of 15 amino acids. Germline V CDR1 and CDR2: SGHAT, FQNNGV. V shed 0 bases and J 2 bases; nucleotides not matched to a gene: 3. The CDR3 loop reads CASSLDGRGPYEQYF. CDR3 sequence (DNA): TGTGCCAGCAGCTTAGATGGCAGGGGGCCCTACGAGCAGTACTTC.

The V call is TRBV5-1, the J call TRBJ2-5; 10 bases map to TRBD2. CDR1 and CDR2 (germline): SGHRS, YFSETQ. The CDR3 is 16 amino acids. Trimming at V came to 1 base and at J to 1 base, leaving 4 bases not matched to a gene. The CDR3 bases are TGCGCCAGCAGCTTGAGCCTAGCGGGAGTCCAAGAGACCCAGTACTTC. Its translation: CASSLSLAGVQETQYF.